This T cell receptor (beta chain) was sequenced in a study of blood T cell repertoires in COVID-19 (dated by TCRdb to between 2020 and 2021). About the investigation overall: The collaborator samples originated in the United States, Italy and Spain and spanned the acute and convalescent phases of COVID-19. Sample metadata almost always included a de-identified subject ID, COVID-19 status, age in years and sex. Where available, HLA class I and class II types were obtained from metadata supplied by the sample provider rather than from assay-based typing. Samples came from the ongoing ImmuneRACE study (first 160 participants) plus 1,254 subjects from 6 global collaborators. Deeply sampled blood TCRbeta repertoires from subjects exposed to, actively infected with, or recovered from COVID-19 were included in the dataset. A freely available public database, intended as a resource for researchers studying the immune response to SARS-CoV-2, is where the repertoires were released. The prospective study material was composed of cDNA or gDNA derived from T cells, B-cell-depleted T cells, or PBMCs. Study-wide findings and limitations: How much clinical and demographic metadata was included differed by source and by participant, and the metadata was provided uncurated.

Collaborating institutions collected whole blood in K2EDTA tubes following their own protocols. For TCRbeta analysis, collaborators shipped samples in one of three forms: frozen whole blood, isolated PBMCs, or DNA extracted from either of those sample types. Concerning this clone itself: What this receptor recognizes is not known. Per-base quality was not reported, and no clone a single base away is much larger than it.

The immunoSEQ Assay, a bias-controlled multiplex PCR, was used to amplify TCRbeta CDR3 regions from genomic DNA. The paper's processing steps were these. Nucleated cell counts per sample were estimated from amplification of reference gene primers within the assay. To quantify the absolute abundance of each unique TCRbeta CDR3 rearrangement, sequence reads were collapsed and filtered. For each sample, productive Simpson clonality was calculated by taking the square root of Simpson's diversity index across productive rearrangements. TCRdb took this table from immuneACCESS and kept in-frame rearrangements with V and J called. Such tables lack part of the clones; where checked against another copy, unresolved V genes explain under half of the gap, and the rest is unexplained. V, J and clone size are those of that table, while D and trimming were read from the DNA. This sample holds approximately 130,000 clones; around 90% were observed only once. The top ten constitute approximately 1.4% of the sample.

Material: peripheral blood. This receptor was identified in a human donor in a cohort sampled during active COVID-19.

The CDR3 is CASSEGRGEDQPQHF. The DNA sequence is given as TGTGCCAGCAGTGAAGGCAGGGGGGAAGATCAGCCCCAGCATTTT. This receptor chain uses TRBV6-1 and TRBJ1-5, with 7 bases in between that match TRBD1. V loses 1 base at its end and J loses 5 bases; junction bases beyond the gene matches: 5. Sequences MNHNS (CDR1) and SASEGT (CDR2) are obtained from the germline V gene. Including cysteine and phenylalanine, the CDR3 has 15 amino acids. Only the CDR3 region is kept as DNA, spanning 45 bases read in frame from base 1.